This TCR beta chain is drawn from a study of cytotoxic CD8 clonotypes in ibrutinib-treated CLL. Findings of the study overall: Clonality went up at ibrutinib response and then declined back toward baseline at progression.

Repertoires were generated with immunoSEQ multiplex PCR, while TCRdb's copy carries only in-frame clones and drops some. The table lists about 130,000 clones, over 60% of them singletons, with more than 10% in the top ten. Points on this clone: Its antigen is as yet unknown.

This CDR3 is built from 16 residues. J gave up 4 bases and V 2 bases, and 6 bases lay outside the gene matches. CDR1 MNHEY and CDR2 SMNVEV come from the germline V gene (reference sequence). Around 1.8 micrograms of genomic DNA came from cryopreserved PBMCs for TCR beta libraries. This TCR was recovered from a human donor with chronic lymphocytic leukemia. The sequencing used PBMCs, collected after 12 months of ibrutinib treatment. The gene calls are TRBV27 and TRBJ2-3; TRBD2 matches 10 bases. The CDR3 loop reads CASSLGSGRAPDTQYF. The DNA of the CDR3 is TGTGCCAGCAGTTTAGGGAGCGGGAGGGCCCCAGATACGCAGTATTTT.